This T cell receptor beta chain was documented in a study of beta chain features in type 1 diabetes. Whole-study results and caveats: Patients' naive, central memory and Treg TCRB repertoires seemed closer to one another than those of healthy donors.

V dropped 5 bases and J dropped 6; count of bases not matched to a gene: 9. The CDR3 has 15 amino acids. The germline V gene has CDR1 MNHEY and CDR2 SMNVEV (reference sequence). Concerning this clone: The antigen is undetermined.

Markers CD45RO/CCR7/CD25/CD127/CD95/CD27 served to sort CD4+ naive, central memory, regulatory and stem cell-like memory cells. TCRB transcripts that were expressed got sequenced, as all of the isolated RNA had been reverse transcribed. The protocol was immunoSEQ multiplex PCR, while the TCRdb copy is restricted to in-frame clones and leaves out a portion. The sample consists of 150,000 or so clones, over 8.5% of them appearing once. This sequence was found in a man aged 18 to 35 in good health. The sample consisted of central memory CD4+ T cells from blood. J is TRBJ1-2 and V is TRBV27, with 10 bases lining up with TRBD1. CDR3 protein: CASSTQDRGDDGYTF. CDR3 DNA sequence: TGTGCCAGCAGTACTCAGGACAGGGGGGATGATGGCTACACCTTC.